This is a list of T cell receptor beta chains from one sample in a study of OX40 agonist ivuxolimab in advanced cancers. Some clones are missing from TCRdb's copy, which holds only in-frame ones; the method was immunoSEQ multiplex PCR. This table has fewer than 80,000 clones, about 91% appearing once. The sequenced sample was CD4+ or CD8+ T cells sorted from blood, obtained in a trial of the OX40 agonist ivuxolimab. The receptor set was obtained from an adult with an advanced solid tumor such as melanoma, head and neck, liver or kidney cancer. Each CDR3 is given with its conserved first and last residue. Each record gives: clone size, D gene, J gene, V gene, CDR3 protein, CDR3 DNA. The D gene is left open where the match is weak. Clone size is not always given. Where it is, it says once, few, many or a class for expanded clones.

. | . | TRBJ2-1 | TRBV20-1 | CSVNGHNEQFF | TGCAGTGTTAATGGGCACAATGAGCAGTTCTTC
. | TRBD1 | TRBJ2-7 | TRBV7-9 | CASRPVVDRDYEQYF | TGTGCCAGCAGACCAGTAGTGGACAGGGACTACGAGCAGTACTTC
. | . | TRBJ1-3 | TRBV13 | CASRLGSGLDTIYF | TGTGCCAGCAGACTGGGTTCGGGGTTGGACACCATATATTTT
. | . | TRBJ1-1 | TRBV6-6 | CASSYLIVNTEAFF | TGTGCCAGCAGTTACCTAATAGTAAACACTGAAGCTTTCTTT
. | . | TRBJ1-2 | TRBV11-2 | CASSLVRQDGYTF | TGTGCCAGCAGCTTAGTGAGACAGGATGGCTACACCTTC
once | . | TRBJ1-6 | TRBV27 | CASSRQNSPLHF | TGTGCCAGCAGCCGTCAGAATTCACCCCTCCACTTT
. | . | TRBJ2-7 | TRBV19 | CASSIGGRSYEQYF | TGTGCCAGTAGTATCGGTGGCAGATCCTACGAGCAGTACTTC
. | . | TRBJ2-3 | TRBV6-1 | CASSEVSDTQYF | TGTGCCAGCAGTGAAGTGAGTGATACGCAGTATTTT
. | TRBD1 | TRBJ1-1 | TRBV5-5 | CASSWGQTNTEAFF | TGTGCCAGCAGCTGGGGACAGACGAACACTGAAGCTTTCTTT
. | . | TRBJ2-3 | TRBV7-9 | CASRLLADTQYF | TGTGCCAGCCGCCTTCTAGCAGATACGCAGTATTTT
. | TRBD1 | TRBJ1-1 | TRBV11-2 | CASSLDPTGGWDSEAFF | TGTGCCAGCAGCTTAGACCCCACAGGGGGCTGGGACTCTGAAGCTTTCTTT
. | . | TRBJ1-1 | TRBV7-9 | CASSSTGTSGNTEAFF | TGTGCCAGCAGCTCAACGGGGACTTCGGGGAACACTGAAGCTTTCTTT
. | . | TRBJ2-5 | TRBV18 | CASSPPSEQETQYF | TGTGCCAGCTCACCACCGTCAGAACAAGAGACCCAGTACTTC
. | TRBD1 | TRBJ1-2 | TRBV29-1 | CSVEEGGTGYNGYTF | TGCAGCGTTGAAGAGGGGGGGACAGGGTATAATGGCTACACCTTC
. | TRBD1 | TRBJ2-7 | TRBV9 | CASSVAGQPYEQYF | TGTGCCAGCAGCGTAGCGGGACAGCCCTACGAGCAGTACTTC
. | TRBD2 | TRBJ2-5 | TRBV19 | CASSSGLAGVETQYF | TGTGCCAGTAGTTCCGGACTAGCGGGAGTGGAGACCCAGTACTTC
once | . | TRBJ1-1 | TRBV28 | CASTTRMNTEAFF | TGTGCCAGCACCACCAGGATGAACACTGAAGCTTTCTTT
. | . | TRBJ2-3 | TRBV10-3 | CAIMRAPRGTDTQYF | TGTGCCATCATGCGGGCCCCAAGGGGCACAGATACGCAGTATTTT
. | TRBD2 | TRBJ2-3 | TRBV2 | CASSGRLAPDTQYF | TGTGCCAGCAGTGGCCGACTAGCCCCAGATACGCAGTATTTT
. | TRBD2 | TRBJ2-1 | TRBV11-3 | CASSLDSGGAYNEQFF | TGTGCCAGCAGCTTAGATAGCGGGGGGGCCTACAATGAGCAGTTCTTC
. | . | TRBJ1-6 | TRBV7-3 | CASSLGGLNSPLHF | TGTGCCAGCAGCTTAGGGGGGCTGAATTCACCCCTCCACTTT
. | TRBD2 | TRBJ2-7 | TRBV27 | CASRGGLAGAEQYF | TGTGCCAGCAGGGGGGGACTAGCGGGAGCCGAGCAGTACTTC
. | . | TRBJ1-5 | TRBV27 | CASSRRGSLNQPQHF | TGTGCCAGCAGTCGGAGGGGGAGCCTCAATCAGCCCCAGCATTTT
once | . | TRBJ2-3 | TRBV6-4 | CASSEGTSTDTQYF | TGTGCCAGCAGTGAAGGGACCTCCACAGATACGCAGTATTTT
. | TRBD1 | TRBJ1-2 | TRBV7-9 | CASSLGTGARYGYTF | TGTGCCAGCAGCTTGGGGACAGGGGCCCGCTATGGCTACACCTTC
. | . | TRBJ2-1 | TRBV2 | CASSEAGGEWNEQFF | TGTGCCAGCAGTGAAGCGGGGGGCGAATGGAATGAGCAGTTCTTC
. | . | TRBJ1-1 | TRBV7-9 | CASSQENTEAFF | TGTGCCAGCAGCCAAGAGAACACTGAAGCTTTCTTT
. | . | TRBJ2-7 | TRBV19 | CASSGQDEGYEQYF | TGTGCCAGTAGTGGGCAAGACGAAGGGTACGAGCAGTACTTC
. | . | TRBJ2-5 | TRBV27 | CASSPTGEEETQYF | TGTGCCAGCAGTCCCACAGGGGAGGAAGAGACCCAGTACTTC
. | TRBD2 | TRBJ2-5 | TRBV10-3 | CAIGLAGGTQETQYF | TGTGCCATCGGCCTAGCGGGGGGTACTCAAGAGACCCAGTACTTC
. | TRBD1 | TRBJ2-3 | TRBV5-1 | CASSSGQSTDTQYF | TGCGCCAGCAGCTCGGGACAGTCCACAGATACGCAGTATTTT
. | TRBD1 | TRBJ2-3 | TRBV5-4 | CASSLSGTGWMIGQYF | TGTGCCAGCAGCTTATCCGGGACAGGGTGGATGATTGGGCAGTATTTT
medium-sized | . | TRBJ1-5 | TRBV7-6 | CASSQYSNQPQHF | TGTGCCAGCAGCCAATATAGCAATCAGCCCCAGCATTTT
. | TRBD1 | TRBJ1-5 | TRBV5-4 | CASSLLPGGVEPQHF | TGTGCCAGCAGCTTGCTCCCAGGGGGCGTGGAGCCCCAGCATTTT
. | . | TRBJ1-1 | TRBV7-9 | CASATPYRTEAFF | TGTGCCAGCGCCACGCCGTATCGGACTGAAGCTTTCTTT
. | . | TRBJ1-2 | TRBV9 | CASSVSGTLNYGYTF | TGTGCCAGCAGCGTTAGCGGGACACTTAACTATGGCTACACCTTC
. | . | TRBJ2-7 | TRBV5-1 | CASSWGTGPYEQYF | TGCGCCAGCAGCTGGGGGACGGGGCCCTACGAGCAGTACTTC
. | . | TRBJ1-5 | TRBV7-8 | CASSFLRGLGNQPQHF | TGTGCCAGCAGCTTCCTTCGGGGTTTGGGCAATCAGCCCCAGCATTTT
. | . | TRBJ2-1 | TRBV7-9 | CASSLVLGGEQFF | TGTGCCAGCAGCTTAGTTCTGGGGGGTGAGCAGTTCTTC
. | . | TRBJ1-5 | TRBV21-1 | CASSNPTVYSNQPQHF | TGTGCCAGCAGCAACCCGACGGTTTATAGCAATCAGCCCCAGCATTTT
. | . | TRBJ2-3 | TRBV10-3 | CAISEMSLASEVF | TGTGCCATCAGTGAGATGTCTTTGGCTAGCGAGGTATTT
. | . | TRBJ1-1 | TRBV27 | CASGRLNTEAFF | TGTGCCAGCGGACGGTTGAACACTGAAGCTTTCTTT
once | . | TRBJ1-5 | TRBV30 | CAWSVPGRGQPQHF | TGTGCCTGGAGTGTACCGGGTCGGGGACAGCCCCAGCATTTT
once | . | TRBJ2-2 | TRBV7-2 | CASSLERVTGELFF | TGTGCCAGCAGCTTAGAGCGGGTCACCGGGGAGCTGTTTTTT
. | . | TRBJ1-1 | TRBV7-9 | CASSSLRDTLNTEAFF | TGTGCCAGCAGCTCTCTCCGGGACACTCTGAACACTGAAGCTTTCTTT
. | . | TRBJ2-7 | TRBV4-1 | CASSQEQGVGYEQYF | TGCGCCAGCAGCCAAGAGCAGGGTGTCGGCTACGAGCAGTACTTC
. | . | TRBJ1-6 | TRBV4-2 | CASSQVRQGDSPLHF | TGTGCCAGCAGCCAAGTGAGGCAGGGAGATTCACCCCTCCACTTT
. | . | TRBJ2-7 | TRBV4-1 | CASSPTATGWYEQYF | TGCGCCAGCAGCCCTACGGCGACAGGATGGTACGAGCAGTACTTC